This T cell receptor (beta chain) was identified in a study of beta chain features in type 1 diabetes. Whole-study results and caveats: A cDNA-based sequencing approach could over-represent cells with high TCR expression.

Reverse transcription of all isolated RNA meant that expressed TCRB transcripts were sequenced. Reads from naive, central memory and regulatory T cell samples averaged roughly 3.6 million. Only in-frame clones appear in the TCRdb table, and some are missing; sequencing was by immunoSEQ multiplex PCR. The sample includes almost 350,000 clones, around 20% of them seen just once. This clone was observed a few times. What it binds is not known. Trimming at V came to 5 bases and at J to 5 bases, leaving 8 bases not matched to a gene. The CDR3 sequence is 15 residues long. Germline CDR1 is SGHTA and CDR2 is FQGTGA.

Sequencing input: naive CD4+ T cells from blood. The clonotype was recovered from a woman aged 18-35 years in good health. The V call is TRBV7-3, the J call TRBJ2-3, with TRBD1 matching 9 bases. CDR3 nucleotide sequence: TGTGCCAGCAGCCCACAAGGGACAGGGCGAGATACGCAGTATTTT. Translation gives CASSPQGTGRDTQYF.